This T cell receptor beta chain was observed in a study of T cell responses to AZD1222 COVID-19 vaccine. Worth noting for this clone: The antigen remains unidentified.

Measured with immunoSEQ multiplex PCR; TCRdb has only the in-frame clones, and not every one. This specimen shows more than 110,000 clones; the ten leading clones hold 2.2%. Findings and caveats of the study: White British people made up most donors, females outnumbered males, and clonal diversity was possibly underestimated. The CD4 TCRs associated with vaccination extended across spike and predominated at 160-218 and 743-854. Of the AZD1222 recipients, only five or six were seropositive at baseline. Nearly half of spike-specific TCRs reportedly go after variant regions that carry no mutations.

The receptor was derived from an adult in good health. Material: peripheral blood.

The CDR3 loop reads CASSLGGLAEETQYF. The CDR3 coding sequence is TGTGCCAGCAGCTTGGGCGGACTAGCGGAAGAGACCCAGTACTTC. The rearrangement uses TRBV5-6 and TRBJ2-5; 10 bases are a match to TRBD2. The CDR3 extends over 15 amino acids. With 0 bases clipped from V and 3 bases from J, the junction kept 2 bases outside the gene matches. CDR1 and CDR2 (germline): SGHDT, YYEEEE.